Following are 9 T cell receptor beta chains from one sample sequenced in a study of spatial heterogeneity in lung cancer. The time point: sample taken at primary tumor resection. TCRdb ran MiXCR on the 5' RACE reads and lists one entry per CDR3 protein. This sample has 5,000 to 6,000 distinct CDR3 sequences, with around 7.1% found just once. Study-wide points: Expanded alpha and beta TCR counts within tumors tracked tumor mutation counts.

The antigens of these receptors remain unknown. This sample comprised lung tumor tissue, obtained at surgery. The receptors come from a male donor with early-stage non-small cell lung cancer.

The table lists this clonotype with many counts. The chain combines TRBV7-9 with TRBJ2-3; D gene uncertain. CDR1 is SEHNR, CDR2 FQNEAQ, per germline (reference sequence). There are 14 residues in the CDR3. With 5 bases removed from V and 2 bases from J, the gap between germline ends came to 11 bases. Here the CDR3 DNA reads TGTGCCAGCAGCCCCATTCGAATCACAGATACGCAGTATTTT. Translation gives CASSPIRITDTQYF.

The V gene is TRBV12-3 or TRBV12-4, the J gene TRBJ1-2; D uncertain. The CDR3 has 14 residues. The ends were cut back, 3 bases at V and 0 bases at J, with 8 bases in the middle. The CDR3 protein is CASSFWNTNYGYTF. The CDR3 nucleotides read TGTGCCAGCAGTTTCTGGAATACTAACTATGGCTACACCTTC.

This clonotype has at least ten counts. V usage is TRBV27 and J usage is TRBJ2-5; no clear D. CDR3 length: 13 residues. Germline values: CDR1 MNHEY, CDR2 SMNVEV (reference sequence). V was clipped by 5 bases and J by 5 bases, with 12 bases between them. This chain's CDR3 is CASSGRSGETQYF. The CDR3 DNA reads as TGTGCCAGCAGTGGCAGGTCCGGGGAGACCCAGTACTTC.

This clonotype came up many times. The chain carries TRBV2 and TRBJ1-4, with D uncertain. This CDR3 contains 13 residues. The V end lost 4 bases, the J end lost 8 bases, and 11 bases lay between the germline ends. Germline V gives CDR1 SNHLY, CDR2 FYNNEI. This chain's CDR3 is CASSGGRREKLFF. The CDR3 nucleotides read TGTGCCAGCAGTGGAGGACGACGGGAAAAACTGTTTTTT.

This clonotype is labeled as hyperexpanded. The chain joins TRBV28 to TRBJ1-5; D uncertain. Deletions cut 0 bases from V and 6 bases from J, with 9 bases between. This CDR3 has 14 amino acids. Per the germline V gene, CDR1 is MDHEN and CDR2 is SYDVKM. The CDR3 DNA is TGTGCCAGCAGTTTATGGGTGGGTAGTCAGCCCCAGCATTTT. It encodes CASSLWVGSQPQHF.

This clonotype was observed at least ten times. The V call is TRBV12-3 or TRBV12-4, the J call TRBJ2-7; TRBD1 is a possible D gene (5 bases). The V and J ends lost 9 bases and 5 bases respectively, with 20 bases between them. The CDR3 loop spans 14 amino acids. CDR3 in amino acids: CASPDPRAENEQYF. The DNA for the CDR3 is TGTGCCAGTCCTGACCCCAGGGCGGAAAACGAGCAGTACTTC.

This clonotype was detected many times. The chain employs TRBV30 and TRBJ2-7; the D gene could be TRBD1 or TRBD2 (5 bases each). The V end was cut by 3 bases, the J end by 6 bases, with 18 bases between. The CDR3 loop spans 14 amino acids. CDR1 is GTSNPN and CDR2 is SVGIG in the germline V gene (reference sequence). The CDR3 spells CAWRIPGTQPEQYF. CDR3 bases: TGTGCCTGGAGGATTCCCGGGACCCAGCCCGAGCAGTACTTC.

As to this clonotype: Possible read error: a much larger clone is one base away. The rearrangement uses TRBV5-6 and TRBJ1-5; TRBD1 might be the D (5 bases). V dropped 2 bases and J dropped 6 bases, with 24 bases sitting between them. The CDR3 has 18 residues. Germline V lookup: CDR1 SGHDT, CDR2 YYEEEE. Here the CDR3 reads CASSLSKGISGSRQPQHF. In DNA, the CDR3 is TGTGCCAGCAGCTTATCTAAGGGGATTTCAGGATCCCGTCAGCCCCAGCATTTT.

This clonotype was picked up many times. The junction departs from germline at one end; a sequencing error may be responsible. The chain recombines TRBV30 with TRBJ2-5; possibly TRBD1 for D (6 bases). Germline V CDR1 and CDR2: GTSNPN, SVGIG (reference sequence). This CDR3 has 15 amino acids. The CDR3 DNA is TGTGTCTGGACCCCCGGGACACGGATCGGGAAGACCCAGTACTTC. It yields the protein CVWTPGTRIGKTQYF.